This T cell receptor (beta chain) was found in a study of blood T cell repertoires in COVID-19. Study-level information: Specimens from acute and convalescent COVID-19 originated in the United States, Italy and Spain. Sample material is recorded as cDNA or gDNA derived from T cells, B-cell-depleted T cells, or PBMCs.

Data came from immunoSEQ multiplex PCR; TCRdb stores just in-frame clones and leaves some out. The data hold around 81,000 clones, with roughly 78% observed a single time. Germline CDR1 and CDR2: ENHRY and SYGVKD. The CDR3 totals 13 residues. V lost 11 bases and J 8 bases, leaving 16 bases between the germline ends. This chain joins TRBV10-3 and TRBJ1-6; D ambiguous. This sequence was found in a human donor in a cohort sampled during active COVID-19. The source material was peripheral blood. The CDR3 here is CAVTLGLDSPLHF. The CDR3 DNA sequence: TGTGCCGTGACTCTGGGTTTAGATTCACCCCTCCACTTT.